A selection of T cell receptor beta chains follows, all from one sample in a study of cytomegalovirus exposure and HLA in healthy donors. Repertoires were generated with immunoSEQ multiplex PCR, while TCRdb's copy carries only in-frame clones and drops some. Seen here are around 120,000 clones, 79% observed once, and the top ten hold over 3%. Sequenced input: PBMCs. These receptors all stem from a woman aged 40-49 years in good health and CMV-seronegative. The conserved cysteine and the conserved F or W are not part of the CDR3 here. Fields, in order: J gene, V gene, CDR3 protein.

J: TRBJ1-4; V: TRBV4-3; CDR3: ASSQVASQENEKLF
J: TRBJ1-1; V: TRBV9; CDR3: ASSAPTGDTEAF
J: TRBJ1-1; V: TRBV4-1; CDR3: ASSQEGQDTEAF
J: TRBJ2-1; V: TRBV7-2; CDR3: ASRLLAGGTYNEQF
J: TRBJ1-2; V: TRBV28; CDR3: ASRFQGSYGYT
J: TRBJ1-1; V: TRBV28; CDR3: ATKDRGGTEAF
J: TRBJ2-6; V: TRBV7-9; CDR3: ASSSQGTSGLSGANVLT
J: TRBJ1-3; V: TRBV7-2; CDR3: ASSLDQDRGNTIY
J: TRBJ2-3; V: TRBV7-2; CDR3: ASSSPSGRAITDTQY
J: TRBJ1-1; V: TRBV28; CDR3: ASSLRNTEAF
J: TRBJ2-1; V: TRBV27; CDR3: ASSLSGGGDEQF
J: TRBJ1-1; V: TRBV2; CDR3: ASSRGAREGTEAF
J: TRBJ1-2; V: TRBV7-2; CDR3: ATSPYVNYGYT
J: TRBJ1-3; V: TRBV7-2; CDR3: ASSSRGFSGNTIY
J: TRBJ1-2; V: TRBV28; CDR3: ASHGPGQGFFNYGYT
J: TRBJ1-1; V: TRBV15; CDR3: ATSRNLAGGTEAF
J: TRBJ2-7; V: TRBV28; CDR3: ASSPGQAESYEQY
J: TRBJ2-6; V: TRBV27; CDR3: ASSRENPSGANVLT
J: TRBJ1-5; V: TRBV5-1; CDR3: ASSLDPGSNQPQH
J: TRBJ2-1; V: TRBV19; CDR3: ASGREGRPYNEQF
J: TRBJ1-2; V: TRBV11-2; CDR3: ASSLLGRNHGYT
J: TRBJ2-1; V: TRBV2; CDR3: ASSLYNEQF
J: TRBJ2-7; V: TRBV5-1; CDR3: ASSATGGDEQY
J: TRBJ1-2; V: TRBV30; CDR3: AWSRGQAVHYGYT
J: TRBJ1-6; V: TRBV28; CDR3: ASSPTGTGPFFFNSPLH
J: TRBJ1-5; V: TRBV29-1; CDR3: SVGEETVEPQH
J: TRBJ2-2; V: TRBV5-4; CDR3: ASSLGSGRAGELF
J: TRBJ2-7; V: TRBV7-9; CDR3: ASTPRGGVGYEQY
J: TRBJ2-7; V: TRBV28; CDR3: ASSLGTSVSYEQY
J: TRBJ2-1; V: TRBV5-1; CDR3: ASSLPPGRQDYNEQF
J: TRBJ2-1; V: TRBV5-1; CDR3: ASSLGGLAGNNEQF
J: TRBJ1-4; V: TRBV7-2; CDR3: ASSLPYEKLF
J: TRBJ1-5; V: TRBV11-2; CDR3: ASSLSPSGSNQPQH
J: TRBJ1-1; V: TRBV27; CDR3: ASSSNRQGGTEAF
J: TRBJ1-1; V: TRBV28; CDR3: ASSSPGQMNTEAF
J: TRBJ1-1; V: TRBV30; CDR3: AWSPDRGVITEAF
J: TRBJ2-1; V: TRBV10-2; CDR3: ASSLQQGTEQF
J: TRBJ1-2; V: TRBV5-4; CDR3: ASSRTGDRGYT
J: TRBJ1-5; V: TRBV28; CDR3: ASRSRTGRGEVPQH
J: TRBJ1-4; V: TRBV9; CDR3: ASSAEGQANEKLF
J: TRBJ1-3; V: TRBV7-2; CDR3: ASSLASPSSGNTIY
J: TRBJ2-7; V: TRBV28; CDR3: ASSSEGGYEQY
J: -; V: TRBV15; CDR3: ATSVARTGPYEQY
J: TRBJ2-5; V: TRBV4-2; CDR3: ASSQGSSGRAGETQY
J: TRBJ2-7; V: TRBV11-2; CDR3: ASSLPGQGTHEQY
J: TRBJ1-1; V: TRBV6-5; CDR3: ASSPPGNTEAF
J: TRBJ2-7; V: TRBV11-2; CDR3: ASSLDQAETYEQY
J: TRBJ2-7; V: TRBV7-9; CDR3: ASSSTYEQY
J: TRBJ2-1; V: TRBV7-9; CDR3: ASSLNSGSVNEQF
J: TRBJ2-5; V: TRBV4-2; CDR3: ASSQDGTGGEQETQY
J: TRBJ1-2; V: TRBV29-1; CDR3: SVRGSYGYT
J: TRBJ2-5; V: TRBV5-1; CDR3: ASSLDGRETQY
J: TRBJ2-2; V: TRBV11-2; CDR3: ASSRQGLNTGELF
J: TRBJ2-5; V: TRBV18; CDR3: ASSPFEETQY
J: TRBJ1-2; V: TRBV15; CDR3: ATSRDLRRGNVDGYT
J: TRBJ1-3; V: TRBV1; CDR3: TSSQDSWDKAGNTIY
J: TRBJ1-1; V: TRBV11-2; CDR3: ASSLGLNTEAF
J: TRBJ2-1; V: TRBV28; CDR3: ASSSEGLADNEQF
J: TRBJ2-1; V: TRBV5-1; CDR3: ASSLEVEDNEQF
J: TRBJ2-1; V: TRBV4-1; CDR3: AAKRESSYNEQF